The 2 T cell receptor beta chains reported below all come from one sample, sequenced in a study of early T cells in non-severe SARS-CoV-2 infection. In TCRdb, the 5' RACE reads were re-called with MiXCR into one record per CDR3 protein. Of 50,000 to 70,000 distinct CDR3 sequences listed, around 12% are singletons. The sequencing input was whole blood. The receptors stem from an adult who was a healthcare worker with PCR-confirmed SARS-CoV-2 infection or an uninfected control (not recorded which).

This clonotype has more than one count but fewer than ten. V usage is TRBV20-1 and J usage is TRBJ1-2; D not certain. The V end was cut by 1 base, the J end by 2 bases, with 8 bases between. CDR1 and CDR2 from the germline V gene are DFQATT and SNEGSKA (reference sequence). This CDR3 comprises 13 residues. This CDR3 is CSARGGFNYGYTF. CDR3 sequence (DNA): TGCAGTGCTAGAGGAGGGTTCAACTATGGCTACACCTTC.

V is TRBV6-2 or TRBV6-3 and J is TRBJ2-1; 10 nucleotides align to TRBD2. The CDR3 contains 15 residues. The ends lost 0 bases at V and 10 bases at J; junction bases unmatched: 6. The germline V gene encodes CDR1 MNHEY and CDR2 SVGEGT. The CDR3 DNA follows: TGTGCCAGCAGTTACTCGATAGTACTAGCGGGGGAGCAGTTCTTC. Translating it yields CASSYSIVLAGEQFF.